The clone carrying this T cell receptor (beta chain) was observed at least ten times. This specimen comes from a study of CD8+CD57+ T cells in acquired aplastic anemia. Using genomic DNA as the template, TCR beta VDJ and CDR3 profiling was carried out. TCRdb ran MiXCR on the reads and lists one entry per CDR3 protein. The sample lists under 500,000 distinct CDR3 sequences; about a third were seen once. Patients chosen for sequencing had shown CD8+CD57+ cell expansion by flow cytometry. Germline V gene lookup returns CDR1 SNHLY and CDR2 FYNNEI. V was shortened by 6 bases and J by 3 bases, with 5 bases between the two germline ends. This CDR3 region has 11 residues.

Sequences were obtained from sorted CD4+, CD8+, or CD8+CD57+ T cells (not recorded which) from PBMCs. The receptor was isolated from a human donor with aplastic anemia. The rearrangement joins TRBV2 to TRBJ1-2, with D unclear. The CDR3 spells CASRRDYGYTF. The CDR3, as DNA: TGTGCCAGCAGAAGGGACTATGGCTACACCTTC. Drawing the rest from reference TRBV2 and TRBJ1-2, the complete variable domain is EPEVTQTPSHQVTQMGQEVILRCVPISNHLYFYWYRQILGQKVEFLVSFYNNEISEKSEIFDDQFSVERPDGSNFTLKIRSTKLEDSAMYFCASRRDYGYTFGSGTRLTVV.